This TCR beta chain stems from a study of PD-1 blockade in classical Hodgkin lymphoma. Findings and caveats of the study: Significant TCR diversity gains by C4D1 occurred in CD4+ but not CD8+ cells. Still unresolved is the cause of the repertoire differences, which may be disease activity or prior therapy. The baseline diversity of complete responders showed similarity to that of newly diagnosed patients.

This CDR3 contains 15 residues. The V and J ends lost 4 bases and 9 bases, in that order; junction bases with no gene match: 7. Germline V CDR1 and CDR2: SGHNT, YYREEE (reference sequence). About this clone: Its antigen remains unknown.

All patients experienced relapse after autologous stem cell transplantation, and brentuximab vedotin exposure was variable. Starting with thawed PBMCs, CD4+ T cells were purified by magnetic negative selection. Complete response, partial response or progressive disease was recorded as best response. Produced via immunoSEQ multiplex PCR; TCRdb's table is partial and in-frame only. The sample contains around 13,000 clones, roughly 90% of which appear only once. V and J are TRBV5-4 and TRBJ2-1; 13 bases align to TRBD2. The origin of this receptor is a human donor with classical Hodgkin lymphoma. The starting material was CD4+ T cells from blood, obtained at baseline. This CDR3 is CASSTGLAGVLEQFF. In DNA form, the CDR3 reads TGTGCCAGCAGCACTGGACTAGCGGGAGTTCTTGAGCAGTTCTTC. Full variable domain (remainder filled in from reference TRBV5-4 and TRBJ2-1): ETGVTQSPTHLIKTRGQQVTLRCSSQSGHNTVSWYQQALGQGPQFIFQYYREEENGRGNFPPRFSGLQFPNYSSELNVNALELDDSALYLCASSTGLAGVLEQFFGPGTRLTVL.